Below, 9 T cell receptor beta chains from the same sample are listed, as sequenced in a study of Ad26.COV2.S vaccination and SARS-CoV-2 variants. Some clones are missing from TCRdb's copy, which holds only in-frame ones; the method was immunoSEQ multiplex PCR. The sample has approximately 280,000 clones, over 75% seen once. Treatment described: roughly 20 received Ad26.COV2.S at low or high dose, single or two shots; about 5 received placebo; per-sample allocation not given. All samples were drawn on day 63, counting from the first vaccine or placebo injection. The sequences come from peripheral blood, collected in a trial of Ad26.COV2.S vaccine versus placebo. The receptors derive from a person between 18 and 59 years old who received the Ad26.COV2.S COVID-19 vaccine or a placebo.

The CDR3 DNA follows: TGTGCCAGCAGCTTAGTCGCAGGGCCGGAATACTATGGCTACACCTTC. The encoded protein is CASSLVAGPEYYGYTF. This rearrangement joins TRBV11-2 to TRBJ1-2; D is possibly TRBD1 (5 bases). Trimming left V 1 base short and J 3 bases short, with 15 bases between. Germline V CDR1 and CDR2: SGHAT, FQNNGV. The CDR3 sequence is 16 residues long.

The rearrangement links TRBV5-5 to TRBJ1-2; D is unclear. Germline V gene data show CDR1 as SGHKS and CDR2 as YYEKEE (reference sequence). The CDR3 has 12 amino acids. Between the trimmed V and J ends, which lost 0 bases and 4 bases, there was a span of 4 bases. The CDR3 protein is CASSLGGYGYTF. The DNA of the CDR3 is TGTGCCAGCAGCTTGGGGGGCTATGGCTACACCTTC.

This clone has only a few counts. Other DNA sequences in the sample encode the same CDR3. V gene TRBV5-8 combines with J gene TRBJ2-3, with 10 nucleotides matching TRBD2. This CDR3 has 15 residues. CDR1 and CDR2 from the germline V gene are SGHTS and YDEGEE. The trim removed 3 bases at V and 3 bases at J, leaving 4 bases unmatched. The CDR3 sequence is CASSWLAGVTDTQYF. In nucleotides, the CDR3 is TGTGCCAGCAGCTGGCTAGCGGGAGTAACAGATACGCAGTATTTT.

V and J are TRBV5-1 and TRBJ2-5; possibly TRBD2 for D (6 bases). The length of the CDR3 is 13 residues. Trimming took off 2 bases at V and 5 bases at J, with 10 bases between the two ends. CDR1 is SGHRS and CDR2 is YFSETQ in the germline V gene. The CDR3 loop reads CASSFAGQETQYF. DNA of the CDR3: TGCGCCAGCAGCTTCGCGGGGCAGGAGACCCAGTACTTC.

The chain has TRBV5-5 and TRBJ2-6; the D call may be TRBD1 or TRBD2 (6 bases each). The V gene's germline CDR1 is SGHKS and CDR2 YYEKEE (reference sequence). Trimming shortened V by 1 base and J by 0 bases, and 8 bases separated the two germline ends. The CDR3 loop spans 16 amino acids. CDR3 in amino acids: CASSLRGDSGANVLTF. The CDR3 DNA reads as TGTGCCAGCAGCTTGAGGGGGGACTCTGGGGCCAACGTCCTGACTTTC.

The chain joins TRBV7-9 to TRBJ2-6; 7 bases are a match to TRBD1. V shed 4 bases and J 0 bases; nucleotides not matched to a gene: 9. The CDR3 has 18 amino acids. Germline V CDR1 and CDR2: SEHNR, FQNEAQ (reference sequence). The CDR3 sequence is CASSSKGTAGSGANVLTF. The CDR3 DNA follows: TGTGCCAGCAGCTCAAAAGGGACAGCTGGCTCTGGGGCCAACGTCCTGACTTTC.

CDR3 region: CASSYSWGTEAFF. CDR3 bases: TGTGCCAGCAGTTACTCCTGGGGGACTGAAGCTTTCTTT. This chain links TRBV6-5 with TRBJ1-1, with TRBD1 as a possible D gene (5 bases). CDR1 and CDR2 from the germline V gene are MNHEY and SVGAGI. There are 13 residues in the CDR3. V lost 0 bases to trimming and J lost 5 bases, with 7 bases between them.

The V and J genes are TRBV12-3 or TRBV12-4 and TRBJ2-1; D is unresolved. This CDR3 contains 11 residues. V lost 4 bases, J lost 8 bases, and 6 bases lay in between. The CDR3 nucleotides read TGTGCCAGCAGTTCTAACTATGAGCAGTTCTTC. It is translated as CASSSNYEQFF.

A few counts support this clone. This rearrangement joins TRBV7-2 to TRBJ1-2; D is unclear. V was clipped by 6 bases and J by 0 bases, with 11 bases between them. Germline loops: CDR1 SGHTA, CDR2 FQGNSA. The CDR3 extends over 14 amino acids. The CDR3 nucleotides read TGTGCCAGCAGGGCCCTCAATCCTAACTATGGCTACACCTTC. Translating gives CASRALNPNYGYTF.